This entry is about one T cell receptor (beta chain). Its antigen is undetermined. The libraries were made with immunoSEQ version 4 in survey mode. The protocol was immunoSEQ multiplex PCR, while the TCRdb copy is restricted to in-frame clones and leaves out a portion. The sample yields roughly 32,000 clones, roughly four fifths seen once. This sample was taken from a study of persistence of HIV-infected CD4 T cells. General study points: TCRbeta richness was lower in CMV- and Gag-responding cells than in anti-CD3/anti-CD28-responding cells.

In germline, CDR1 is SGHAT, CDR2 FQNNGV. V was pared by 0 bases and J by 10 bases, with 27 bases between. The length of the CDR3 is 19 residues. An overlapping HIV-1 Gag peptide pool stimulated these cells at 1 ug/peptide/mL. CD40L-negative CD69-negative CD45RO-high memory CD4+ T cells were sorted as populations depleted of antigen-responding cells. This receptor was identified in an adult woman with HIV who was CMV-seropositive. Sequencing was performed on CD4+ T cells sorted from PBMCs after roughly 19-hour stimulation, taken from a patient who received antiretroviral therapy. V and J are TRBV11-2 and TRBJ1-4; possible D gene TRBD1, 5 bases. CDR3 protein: CASSLDAPVHTVGGGKLFF. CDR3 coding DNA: TGTGCCAGCAGCTTAGATGCCCCCGTTCACACAGTCGGGGGGGGAAAACTGTTTTTT.